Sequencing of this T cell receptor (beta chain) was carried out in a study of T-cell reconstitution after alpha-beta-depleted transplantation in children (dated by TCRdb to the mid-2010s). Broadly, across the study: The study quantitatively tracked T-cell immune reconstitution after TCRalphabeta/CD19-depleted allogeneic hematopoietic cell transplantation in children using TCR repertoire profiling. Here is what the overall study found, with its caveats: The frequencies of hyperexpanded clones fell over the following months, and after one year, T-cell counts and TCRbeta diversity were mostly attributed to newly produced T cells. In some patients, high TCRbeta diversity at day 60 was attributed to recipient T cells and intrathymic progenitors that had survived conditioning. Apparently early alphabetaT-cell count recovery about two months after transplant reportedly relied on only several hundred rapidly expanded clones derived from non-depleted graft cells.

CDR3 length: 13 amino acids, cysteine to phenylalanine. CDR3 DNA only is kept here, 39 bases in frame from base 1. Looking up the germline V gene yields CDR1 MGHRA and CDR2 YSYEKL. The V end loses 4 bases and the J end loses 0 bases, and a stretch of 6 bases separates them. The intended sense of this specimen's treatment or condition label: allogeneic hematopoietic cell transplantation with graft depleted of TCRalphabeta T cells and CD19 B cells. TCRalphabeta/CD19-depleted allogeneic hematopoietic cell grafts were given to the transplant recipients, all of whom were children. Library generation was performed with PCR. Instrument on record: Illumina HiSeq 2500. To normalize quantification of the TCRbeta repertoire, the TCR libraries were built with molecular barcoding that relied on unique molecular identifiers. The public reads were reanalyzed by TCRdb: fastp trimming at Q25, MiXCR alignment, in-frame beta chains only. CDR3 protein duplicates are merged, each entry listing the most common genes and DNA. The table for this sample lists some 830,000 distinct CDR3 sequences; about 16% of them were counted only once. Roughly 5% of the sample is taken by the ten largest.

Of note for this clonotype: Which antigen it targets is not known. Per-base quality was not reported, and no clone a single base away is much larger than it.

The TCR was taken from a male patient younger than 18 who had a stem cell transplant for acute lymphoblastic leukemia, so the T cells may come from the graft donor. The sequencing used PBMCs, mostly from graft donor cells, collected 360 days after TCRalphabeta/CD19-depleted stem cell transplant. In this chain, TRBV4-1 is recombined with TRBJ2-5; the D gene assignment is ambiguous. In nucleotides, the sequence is TGCGCCAGCAGCCTAAAGGACCAAGAGACCCAGTACTTC. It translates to CASSLKDQETQYF.